These 17 T cell receptor beta chains originate from one sample sequenced in a study of cytomegalovirus exposure and HLA in healthy donors. PCR amplification relied on 60 Vbeta primers (plus 13 Jbeta primers). Repertoires were generated with immunoSEQ multiplex PCR, while TCRdb's copy carries only in-frame clones and drops some. The repertoire holds 95,000 or so clones, around three quarters seen once, with roughly 16% in the top ten. The sequenced sample was PBMCs. The origin of the receptors is a woman aged 45-60 years in good health and CMV-seropositive.

This chain uses TRBV27 with TRBJ1-5; D call uncertain. Germline V gene sequence: CDR1 MNHEY, CDR2 SMNVEV (reference sequence). This CDR3 spans 14 amino acids. V lost 5 bases and J 7 bases, leaving 15 bases between the germline ends. The CDR3 region has the DNA TGTGCCAGCAGTCCCCTCTCGACTGGCCAGCCCCAGCATTTT. Amino acid sequence: CASSPLSTGQPQHF.

The chain employs TRBV25-1 and TRBJ1-5, with D unresolved. There are 16 residues in the CDR3. Germline V gene sequence: CDR1 MGHDK, CDR2 SYGVNS. The ends were cut back, 4 bases at V and 0 bases at J, with 13 bases in the middle. In DNA form, the CDR3 reads TGTGCCAGCAGTGCCCTCGGGGAGAGTAGCAATCAGCCCCAGCATTTT. Encoded protein: CASSALGESSNQPQHF.

The V and J genes are TRBV19 and TRBJ2-1, with D unresolved. Germline lookup yields CDR1 LNHDA and CDR2 SQIVND (reference sequence). V lost 3 bases, J lost 3 bases, and 9 bases lay in between. The CDR3 is 14 amino acids. The CDR3 loop is CASSIYNNYNEQFF. CDR3 nucleotide sequence: TGTGCCAGTAGTATTTATAACAACTACAATGAGCAGTTCTTC. Full variable domain (remainder filled in from reference TRBV19 and TRBJ2-1): DGGITQSPKYLFRKEGQNVTLSCEQNLNHDAMYWYRQDPGQGLRLIYYSQIVNDFQKGDIAEGYSVSREKKESFPLTVTSAQKNPTAFYLCASSIYNNYNEQFFGPGTRLTVL.

The chain carries TRBV19 and TRBJ1-3; 9 bases line up with TRBD1. CDR1 is LNHDA, CDR2 SQIVND, per germline (reference sequence). Losses at the gene ends were 5 bases for V and 4 bases for J; bases not matched to a gene: 6. This CDR3 is 15 amino acids long. The CDR3 nucleotides read TGTGCCAGTAGTCCGTTGGGACAGGGAGGAAACACCATATATTTT. This codes for CASSPLGQGGNTIYF.

The V gene is TRBV21-1, the J gene TRBJ2-1; TRBD2, the table's D call, lacks a check against the DNA. TRBV21-1 is reported as a pseudogene. The length of the CDR3 is 16 residues. The CDR3: CASSLRLAGVLNEQFF. CDR3 in DNA: TGTGCCAGCAGCTTAAGACTAGCGGGAGTTCTTAATGAGCAGTTCTTC.

The gene calls are TRBV6-5 and TRBJ2-3; TRBD1 agrees at 8 bases. CDR1 is MNHEY, CDR2 SVGAGI, per germline. V was clipped by 5 bases and J by 6 bases; unmatched bases: 1. The CDR3 spans 12 residues. The chain's CDR3 is CASSRQGDTQYF. The CDR3 DNA follows: TGTGCCAGCAGTCGACAGGGGGATACGCAGTATTTT.

This clone was counted only a few times. The chain combines TRBV28 with TRBJ2-5; D possibly corresponds to TRBD1 (6 bases). The last part of the DNA fits TRBJ2-7 better; the J call may be wrong. This CDR3 spans 15 amino acids. In germline, CDR1 is MDHEN, CDR2 SYDVKM. The CDR3 nucleotides read TGTGCCAGCAACCCTGGGGGCCACTACTCCTACGAGCAGTACTTC. This codes for CASNPGGHYSYEQYF.

The chain uses TRBV10-2 and TRBJ2-1, with 11 bases aligning to TRBD2. The CDR3 covers 14 residues. The J segment lost 6 bases and the V segment lost 2 bases, leaving 0 bases of the junction unmatched. Per the germline V gene, CDR1 is WSHSY and CDR2 is SAAADI. The CDR3 reads CASSELAGGNEQFF. In DNA form, the CDR3 reads TGCGCCAGCAGTGAGCTAGCGGGGGGCAATGAGCAGTTCTTC.

The rearrangement joins TRBV27 to TRBJ1-6; TRBD1 is a possible D gene (5 bases). CDR1 is MNHEY and CDR2 is SMNVEV in the germline V gene (reference sequence). V was cut by 4 bases and J by 7 bases, with 17 bases left in between. The CDR3 totals 16 residues. CDR3 amino acids: CASSSWRGAENSPLHF. The CDR3 bases are TGTGCCAGCAGTTCCTGGAGGGGCGCGGAAAATTCACCCCTCCACTTT.

V gene TRBV7-9 combines with J gene TRBJ2-7; 7 nucleotides match TRBD2. The germline CDR1 and CDR2 sequences are SEHNR and FQNEAQ (reference sequence). The CDR3 is made up of 15 amino acids. Trimming at V came to 5 bases and at J to 0 bases, leaving 7 bases not matched to a gene. CDR3 sequence (DNA): TGTGCCAGCAGCCCTTTTAGCGGGCACTCCTACGAGCAGTACTTC. This gives the protein CASSPFSGHSYEQYF. The variable domain in full, with the rest retrieved from reference TRBV7-9 and TRBJ2-7, is DTGVSQNPRHKITKRGQNVTFRCDPISEHNRLYWYRQTLGQGPEFLTYFQNEAQLEKSRLLSDRFSAERPKGSFSTLEIQRTEQGDSAMYLCASSPFSGHSYEQYFGPGTRLTVT.

The gene calls are TRBV10-2 and TRBJ2-5; TRBD1 aligns across 7 bases. The CDR3 runs to 14 residues. V lost 5 bases to trimming and J lost 4 bases; unmatched junction nucleotides: 7. The germline V gene encodes CDR1 WSHSY and CDR2 SAAADI. The CDR3 sequence is CASSFDRVGETQYF. The CDR3 bases are TGCGCCAGCAGTTTTGACAGGGTAGGAGAGACCCAGTACTTC.

The chain carries TRBV6-6 and TRBJ1-1; a possible D gene is TRBD1 (6 bases). The CDR3 covers 15 residues. Trimming left V 5 bases short and J 8 bases short, with 21 bases between. Germline lookup yields CDR1 MNHNY and CDR2 SVGAGI (reference sequence). CDR3 protein: CASSTPGGASEEAFF. CDR3 nucleotides: TGTGCCAGCAGTACTCCTGGGGGGGCTTCTGAAGAAGCTTTCTTT.

The chain employs TRBV5-4 and TRBJ1-1; maybe TRBD1 (6 bases). V lost 3 bases and J 1 base, leaving 10 bases between the germline ends. The germline V gene has CDR1 SGHNT and CDR2 YYREEE (reference sequence). This CDR3 comprises 14 residues. CDR3 bases: TGTGCCAGCAGCTACTACAGGGAGAACACTGAAGCTTTCTTT. Encoded protein: CASSYYRENTEAFF. The full variable domain, in which reference TRBV5-4 and TRBJ1-1 provide the parts outside the CDR3, is ETGVTQSPTHLIKTRGQQVTLRCSSQSGHNTVSWYQQALGQGPQFIFQYYREEENGRGNFPPRFSGLQFPNYSSELNVNALELDDSALYLCASSYYRENTEAFFGQGTRLTVV.

The chain recombines TRBV29-1 with TRBJ2-3, with D possibly TRBD1 on 7 matching bases. Germline V gene sequence: CDR1 SQVTM, CDR2 ANQGSEA. The CDR3 loop spans 14 amino acids. In nucleotides, the CDR3 is TGCTCCCTTGGAGGGGGCGCCGGCACAGATACGCAGTATTTT. Its translation: CSLGGGAGTDTQYF.

The V and J genes are TRBV28 and TRBJ2-7; D unclear. Germline V gives CDR1 MDHEN, CDR2 SYDVKM. The CDR3 extends over 15 amino acids. Trimming cost V 7 bases and J 7 bases, with 23 bases left between them. The CDR3 nucleotides are TGTGCCAGCAAGACTCCAATGAGACCCACTCGGGAGCAGTACTTC. It yields the protein CASKTPMRPTREQYF.

The table lists this clone with a few counts. The J gene is TRBJ2-7, the V gene TRBV2; 9 bases fit TRBD2. The ends lost 6 bases at V and 1 base at J; junction bases unmatched: 7. Germline V lookup: CDR1 SNHLY, CDR2 FYNNEI. This CDR3 contains 15 residues. CDR3 nucleotide sequence: TGTGCCAGCAGCCCCGCTAGCGGGAAGTCCTACGAGCAGTACTTC. Encoded protein: CASSPASGKSYEQYF.

The chain's CDR3 is CASSRTGFGTEAFF. CDR3 bases: TGTGCCAGCAGCCGGACAGGTTTTGGCACTGAAGCTTTCTTT. The chain links TRBV5-4 to TRBJ1-1; 7 bases agree with TRBD1. From germline, CDR1 is SGHNT and CDR2 YYREEE (reference sequence). CDR3 length: 14 residues. The V and J ends lost 4 bases and 4 bases, in that order; junction bases with no gene match: 7. Full variable domain (rest looked up from reference TRBV5-4 and TRBJ1-1): ETGVTQSPTHLIKTRGQQVTLRCSSQSGHNTVSWYQQALGQGPQFIFQYYREEENGRGNFPPRFSGLQFPNYSSELNVNALELDDSALYLCASSRTGFGTEAFFGQGTRLTVV.